The clone carrying this T cell receptor beta chain was recorded only once. This sample is drawn from a study of blood T cell repertoires in COVID-19. The method was immunoSEQ multiplex PCR; TCRdb's version includes in-frame clones alone and lacks a portion of them. This table has approximately 300,000 clones, approximately 90% appearing once. The CDR3 covers 17 residues. Unmatched junction bases numbered 9, after V lost 2 bases and J lost 2 bases. CDR1 MGHRA and CDR2 YSYEKL come from the germline V gene. The participants were between roughly 18 and 90 years old and came from under 25 US areas. Two negative PCRs, clearance, or symptom resolution had been documented for recovered Cohort 3 donors.

Sequenced input: PBMCs or T cells enriched from blood (not recorded which). The rearrangement uses TRBV4-1 and TRBJ1-3, with 7 bases aligning to TRBD1. The receptor comes from a young woman who had recovered from COVID-19. CDR3 DNA sequence: TGCGCCAGCAGCCAACTTACAGGGGCAGGCGCTGGAAACACCATATATTTT. This sequence encodes CASSQLTGAGAGNTIYF.